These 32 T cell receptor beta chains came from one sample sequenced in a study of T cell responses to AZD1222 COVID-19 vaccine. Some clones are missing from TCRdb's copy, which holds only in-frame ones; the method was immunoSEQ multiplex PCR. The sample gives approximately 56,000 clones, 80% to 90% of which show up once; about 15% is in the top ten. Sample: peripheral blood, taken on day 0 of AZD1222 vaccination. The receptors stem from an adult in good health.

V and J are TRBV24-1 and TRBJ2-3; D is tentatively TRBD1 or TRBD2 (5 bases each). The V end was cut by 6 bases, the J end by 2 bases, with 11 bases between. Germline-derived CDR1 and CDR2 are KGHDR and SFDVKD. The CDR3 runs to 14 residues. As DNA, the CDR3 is TGTGCCACCAGTCGAGGGGCCTACACAGATACGCAGTATTTT. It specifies CATSRGAYTDTQYF.

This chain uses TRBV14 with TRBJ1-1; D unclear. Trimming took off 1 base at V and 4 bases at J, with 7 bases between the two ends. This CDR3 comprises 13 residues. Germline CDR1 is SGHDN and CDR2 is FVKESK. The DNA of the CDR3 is TGTGCCAGCAGCCAAGTTCGGGGCACTGAAGCTTTCTTT. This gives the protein CASSQVRGTEAFF.

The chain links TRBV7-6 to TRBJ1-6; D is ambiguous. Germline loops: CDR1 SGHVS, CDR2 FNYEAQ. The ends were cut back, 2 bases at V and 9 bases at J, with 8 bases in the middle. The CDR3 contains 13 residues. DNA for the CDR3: TGTGCCAGCAGCTTATCTCTGGGTTCACCCCTCCACTTT. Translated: CASSLSLGSPLHF.

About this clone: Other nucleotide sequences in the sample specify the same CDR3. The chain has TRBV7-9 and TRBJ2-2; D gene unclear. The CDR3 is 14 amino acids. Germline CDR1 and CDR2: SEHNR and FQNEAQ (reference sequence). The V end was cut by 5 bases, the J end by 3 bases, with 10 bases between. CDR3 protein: CASSPRAYTGELFF. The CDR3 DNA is TGTGCCAGCAGCCCAAGAGCATACACCGGGGAGCTGTTTTTT.

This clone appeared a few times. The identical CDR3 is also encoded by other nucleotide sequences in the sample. This chain's CDR3 is CASSLLGELFF. For the CDR3, the DNA is TGTGCCAGCAGCTTACTCGGGGAGCTGTTTTTT. The genes are TRBV7-9 and TRBJ2-2; D call uncertain. This CDR3 spans 11 amino acids. V was shortened by 2 bases and J by 7 bases, with 2 bases between the two germline ends. Germline V gene lookup returns CDR1 SEHNR and CDR2 FQNEAQ (reference sequence).

CDR3 amino acids: CASIKGGFSNQPQHF. CDR3 DNA: TGTGCCAGCATCAAGGGAGGGTTTAGCAATCAGCCCCAGCATTTT. The chain carries TRBV28 and TRBJ1-5; D ambiguous. V was cut by 7 bases and J by 0 bases, with 13 bases left in between. This CDR3 is built from 15 residues. Germline V gene lookup returns CDR1 MDHEN and CDR2 SYDVKM.

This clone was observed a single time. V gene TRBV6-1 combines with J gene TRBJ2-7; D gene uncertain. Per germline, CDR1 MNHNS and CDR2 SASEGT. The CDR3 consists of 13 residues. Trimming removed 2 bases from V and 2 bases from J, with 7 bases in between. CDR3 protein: CASSELGTYEQYF. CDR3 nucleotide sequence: TGTGCCAGCAGTGAACTGGGGACCTACGAGCAGTACTTC.

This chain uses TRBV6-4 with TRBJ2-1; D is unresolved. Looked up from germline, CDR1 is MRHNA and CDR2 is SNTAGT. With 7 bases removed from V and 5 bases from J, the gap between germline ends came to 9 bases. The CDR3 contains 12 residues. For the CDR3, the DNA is TGTGCCAGCAAGCCTTACAACAATGAGCAGTTCTTC. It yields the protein CASKPYNNEQFF.

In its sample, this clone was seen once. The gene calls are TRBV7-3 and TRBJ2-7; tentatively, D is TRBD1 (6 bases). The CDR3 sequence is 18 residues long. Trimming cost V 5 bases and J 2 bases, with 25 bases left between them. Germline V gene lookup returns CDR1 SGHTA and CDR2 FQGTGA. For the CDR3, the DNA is TGTGCCAGCAGCGCACATGCGGTCGGCAGGGGTAAGGCCTACGAGCAGTACTTC. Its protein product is CASSAHAVGRGKAYEQYF.

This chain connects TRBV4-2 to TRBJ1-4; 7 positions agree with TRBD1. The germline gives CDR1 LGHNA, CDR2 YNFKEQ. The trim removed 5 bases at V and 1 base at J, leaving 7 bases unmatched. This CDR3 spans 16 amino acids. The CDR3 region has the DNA TGTGCCAGCAGCGGACGGACAGGAAGAACTAATGAAAAACTGTTTTTT. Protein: CASSGRTGRTNEKLFF.

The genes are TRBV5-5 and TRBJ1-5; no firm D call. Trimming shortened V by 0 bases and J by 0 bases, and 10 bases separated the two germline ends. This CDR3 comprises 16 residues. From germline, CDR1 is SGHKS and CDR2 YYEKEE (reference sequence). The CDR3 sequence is CASSLVGGDSNQPQHF. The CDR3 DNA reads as TGTGCCAGCAGCTTGGTGGGCGGCGATAGCAATCAGCCCCAGCATTTT.

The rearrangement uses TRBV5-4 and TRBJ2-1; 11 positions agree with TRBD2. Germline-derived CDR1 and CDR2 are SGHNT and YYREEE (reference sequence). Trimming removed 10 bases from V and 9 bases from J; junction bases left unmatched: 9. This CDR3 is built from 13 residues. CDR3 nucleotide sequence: TGTGCCGCACGTAGCGGGGGGGCGGCTGAGCAGTTCTTC. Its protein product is CAARSGGAAEQFF. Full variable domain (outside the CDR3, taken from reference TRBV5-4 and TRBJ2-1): ETGVTQSPTHLIKTRGQQVTLRCSSQSGHNTVSWYQQALGQGPQFIFQYYREEENGRGNFPPRFSGLQFPNYSSELNVNALELDDSALYLCAARSGGAAEQFFGPGTRLTVL.

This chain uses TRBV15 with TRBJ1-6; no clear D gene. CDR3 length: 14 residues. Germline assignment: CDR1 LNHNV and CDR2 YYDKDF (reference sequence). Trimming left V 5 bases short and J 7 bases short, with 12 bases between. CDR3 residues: CATSLESRNSPLHF. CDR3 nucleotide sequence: TGTGCCACCAGCCTAGAGAGCCGGAATTCACCCCTCCACTTT.

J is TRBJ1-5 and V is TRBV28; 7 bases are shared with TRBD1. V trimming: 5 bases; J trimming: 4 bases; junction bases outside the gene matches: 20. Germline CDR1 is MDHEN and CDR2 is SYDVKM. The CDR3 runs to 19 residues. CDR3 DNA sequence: TGTGCCAGCAGTACATACAGGGGTTCTAGGTCAAGCCTAAATCAGCCCCAGCATTTT. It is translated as CASSTYRGSRSSLNQPQHF.

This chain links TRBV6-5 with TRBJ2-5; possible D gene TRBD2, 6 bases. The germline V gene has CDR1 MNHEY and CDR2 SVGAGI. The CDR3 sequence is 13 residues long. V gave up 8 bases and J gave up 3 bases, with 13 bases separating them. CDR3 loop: CASLRLVEETQYF. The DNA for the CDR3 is TGTGCCAGCTTAAGACTAGTCGAAGAGACCCAGTACTTC.

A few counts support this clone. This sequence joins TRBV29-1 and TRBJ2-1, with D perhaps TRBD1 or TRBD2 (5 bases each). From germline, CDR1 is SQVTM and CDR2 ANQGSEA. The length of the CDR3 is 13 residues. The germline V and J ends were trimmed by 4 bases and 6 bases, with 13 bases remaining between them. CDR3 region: CSVGGTALNEQFF. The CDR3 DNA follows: TGCAGCGTTGGAGGGACCGCGCTCAATGAGCAGTTCTTC.

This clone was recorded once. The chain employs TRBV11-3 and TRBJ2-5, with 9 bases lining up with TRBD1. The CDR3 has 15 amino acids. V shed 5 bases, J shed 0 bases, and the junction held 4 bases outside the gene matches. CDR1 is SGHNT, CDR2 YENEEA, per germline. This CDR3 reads CASSPRTGDQETQYF. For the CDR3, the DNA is TGTGCCAGCAGCCCCCGGACAGGGGACCAAGAGACCCAGTACTTC.

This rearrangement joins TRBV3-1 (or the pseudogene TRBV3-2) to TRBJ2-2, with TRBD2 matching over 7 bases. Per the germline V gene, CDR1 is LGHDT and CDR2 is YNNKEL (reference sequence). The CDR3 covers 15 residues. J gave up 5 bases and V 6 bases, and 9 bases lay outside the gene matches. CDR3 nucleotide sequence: TGTGCCAGCAGTCCGGGCGGCGGGGGTACCGGGGAGCTGTTTTTT. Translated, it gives CASSPGGGGTGELFF.

CDR3 in amino acids: CASSLSGRIEGYTIYF. CDR3 coding DNA: TGTGCCAGCAGCCTCTCGGGACGAATAGAGGGCTACACCATATATTTT. The chain has TRBV7-9 and TRBJ1-3; TRBD1 might be the D (5 bases). The V gene lost 5 bases and the J gene lost 8 bases, with 22 bases spanning the gap. From germline, CDR1 is SEHNR and CDR2 FQNEAQ (reference sequence). The CDR3 sequence is 16 residues long.

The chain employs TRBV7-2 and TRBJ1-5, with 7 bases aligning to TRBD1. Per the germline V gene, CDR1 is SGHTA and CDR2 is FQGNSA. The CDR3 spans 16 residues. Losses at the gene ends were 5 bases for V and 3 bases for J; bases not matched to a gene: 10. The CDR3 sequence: CASSVTAGGYNQPQHF. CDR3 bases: TGTGCCAGCAGCGTAACGGCAGGGGGGTACAATCAGCCCCAGCATTTT.

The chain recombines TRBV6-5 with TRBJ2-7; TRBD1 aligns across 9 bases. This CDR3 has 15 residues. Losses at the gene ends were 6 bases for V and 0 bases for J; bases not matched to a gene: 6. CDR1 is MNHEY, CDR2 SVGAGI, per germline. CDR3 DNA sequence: TGTGCCAGCAGAGACAGGGGGTATAGCTCCTACGAGCAGTACTTC. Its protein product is CASRDRGYSSYEQYF.

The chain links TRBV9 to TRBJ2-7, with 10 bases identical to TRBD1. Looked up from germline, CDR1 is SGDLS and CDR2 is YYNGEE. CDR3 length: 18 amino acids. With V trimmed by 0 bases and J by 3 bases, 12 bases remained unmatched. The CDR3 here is CASSVGYSRQGAVYEQYF. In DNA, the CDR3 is TGTGCCAGCAGCGTAGGGTACTCGAGACAGGGGGCGGTCTACGAGCAGTACTTC. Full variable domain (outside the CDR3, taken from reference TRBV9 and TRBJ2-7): DSGVTQTPKHLITATGQRVTLRCSPRSGDLSVYWYQQSLDQGLQFLIQYYNGEERAKGNILERFSAQQFPDLHSELNLSSLELGDSALYFCASSVGYSRQGAVYEQYFGPGTRLTVT.

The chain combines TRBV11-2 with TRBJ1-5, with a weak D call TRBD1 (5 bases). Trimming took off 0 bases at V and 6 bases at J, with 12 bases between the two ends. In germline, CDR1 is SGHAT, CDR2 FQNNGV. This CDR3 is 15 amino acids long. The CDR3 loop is CASSLEPGAVQPQHF. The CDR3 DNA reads TGTGCCAGCAGCTTAGAACCCGGGGCTGTTCAGCCCCAGCATTTT.

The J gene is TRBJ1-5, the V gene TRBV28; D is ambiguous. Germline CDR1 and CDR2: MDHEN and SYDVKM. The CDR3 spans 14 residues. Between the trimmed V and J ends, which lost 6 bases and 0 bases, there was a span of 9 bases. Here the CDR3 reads CASRAPGSNQPQHF. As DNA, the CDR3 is TGTGCCAGCAGGGCCCCCGGTAGCAATCAGCCCCAGCATTTT.

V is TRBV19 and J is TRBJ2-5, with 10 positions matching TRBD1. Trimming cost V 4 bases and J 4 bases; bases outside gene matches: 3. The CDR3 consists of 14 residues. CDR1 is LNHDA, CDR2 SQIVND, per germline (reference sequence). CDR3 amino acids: CASSTRTGGETQYF. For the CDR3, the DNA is TGTGCCAGTAGTACCCGGACAGGGGGAGAGACCCAGTACTTC.

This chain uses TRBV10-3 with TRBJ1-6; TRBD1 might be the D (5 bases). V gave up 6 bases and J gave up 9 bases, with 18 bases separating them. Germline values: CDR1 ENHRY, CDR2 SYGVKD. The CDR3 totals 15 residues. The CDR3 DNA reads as TGTGCCATCAGCGACTCGGACACTTATGCTTCACCCCTCCACTTT. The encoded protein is CAISDSDTYASPLHF.

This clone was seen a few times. DNA of the CDR3: TGTGCCAGCAGCGTCAGGGAGGGGAATTCACCCCTCCACTTT. Residues: CASSVREGNSPLHF. This chain uses TRBV7-8 with TRBJ1-6; TRBD1 is a possible D gene (5 bases). The germline CDR1 and CDR2 sequences are SGHVS and FQNEAQ. The CDR3 covers 14 residues. V shed 5 bases and J shed 7 bases, with 12 bases lying between them.

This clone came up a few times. The CDR3 bases are TGTGCCAGCAGTTACTCTGGTCAGATCCAAGAGACCCAGTACTTC. As protein: CASSYSGQIQETQYF. This sequence joins TRBV6-5 and TRBJ2-5; no reliable D call. V was pared by 0 bases and J by 1 base, with 9 bases between. The germline V gene encodes CDR1 MNHEY and CDR2 SVGAGI. The CDR3 runs 15 residues.

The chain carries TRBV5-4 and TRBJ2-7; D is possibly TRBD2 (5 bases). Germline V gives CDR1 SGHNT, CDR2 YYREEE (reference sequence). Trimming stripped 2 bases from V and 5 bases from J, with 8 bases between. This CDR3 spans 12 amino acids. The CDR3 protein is CASSFTGDEQYF. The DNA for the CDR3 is TGTGCCAGCAGCTTCACCGGGGACGAGCAGTACTTC.

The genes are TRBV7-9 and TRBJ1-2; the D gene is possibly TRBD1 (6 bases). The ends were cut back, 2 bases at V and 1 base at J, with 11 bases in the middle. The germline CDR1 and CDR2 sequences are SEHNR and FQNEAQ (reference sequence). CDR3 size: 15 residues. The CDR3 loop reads CASSLNPGDNYGYTF. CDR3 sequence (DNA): TGTGCCAGCAGCTTAAACCCAGGGGATAACTATGGCTACACCTTC.

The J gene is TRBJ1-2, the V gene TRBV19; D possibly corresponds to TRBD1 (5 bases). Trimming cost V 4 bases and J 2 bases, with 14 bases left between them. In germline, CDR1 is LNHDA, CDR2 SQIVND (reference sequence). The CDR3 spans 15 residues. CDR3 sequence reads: CASSTRQPLNYGYTF. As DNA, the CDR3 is TGTGCCAGTAGTACCCGACAGCCTCTCAACTATGGCTACACCTTC. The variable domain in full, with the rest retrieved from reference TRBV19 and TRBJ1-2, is DGGITQSPKYLFRKEGQNVTLSCEQNLNHDAMYWYRQDPGQGLRLIYYSQIVNDFQKGDIAEGYSVSREKKESFPLTVTSAQKNPTAFYLCASSTRQPLNYGYTFGSGTRLTVV.

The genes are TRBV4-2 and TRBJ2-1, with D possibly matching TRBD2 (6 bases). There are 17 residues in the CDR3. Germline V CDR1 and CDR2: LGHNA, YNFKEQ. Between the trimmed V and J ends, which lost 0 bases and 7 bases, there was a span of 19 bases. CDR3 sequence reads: CASSQEFEGLSGNEQFF. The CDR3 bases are TGTGCCAGCAGCCAAGAATTCGAGGGGTTAAGCGGGAATGAGCAGTTCTTC.